Listed below are T cell receptor beta chains from one sample, sequenced in a study of blood T cell repertoires in COVID-19. Using immunoSEQ multiplex PCR, the repertoire was profiled, and TCRdb retains in-frame clones only, with some absent. In the table there are 44,000 or so clones, 80% to 90% of which are singletons. Source material: peripheral blood. The receptors shown here come from a human donor in a cohort sampled during active COVID-19. Each CDR3 is given with its conserved first and last residue. The order of the fields is V gene, J gene, D gene, clone size, CDR3 protein, CDR3 DNA. A D gene is named only where the DNA matches it firmly. Rows give clone size only sometimes, using once, few, many, or a class for an expanded clone.

TRBV21-1	TRBJ2-5	.	.	CASFERLAGEGETQYF	TGTGCCAGCTTCGAAAGACTAGCGGGGGAGGGAGAGACCCAGTACTTC
TRBV9	TRBJ2-6	.	.	CASSASGTGANVLTF	TGTGCCAGCAGCGCCTCAGGGACTGGGGCCAACGTCCTGACTTTC
TRBV7-8	TRBJ2-7	.	once	CASSQSGYGYEQYF	TGTGCCAGCAGCCAATCAGGGTATGGGTACGAGCAGTACTTC
TRBV9	TRBJ1-2	TRBD1	few	CASSARPDRGYGYTF	TGTGCCAGCAGCGCGAGACCCGACAGGGGATATGGCTACACCTTC
TRBV7-8	TRBJ1-4	.	.	CASSLGPGTNEKLFF	TGTGCCAGCAGCTTAGGACCAGGGACTAATGAAAAACTGTTTTTT
TRBV12-3/TRBV12-4	TRBJ1-2	TRBD1	once	CASSTDRGSGYTF	TGTGCCAGCAGTACCGACAGGGGGTCTGGCTACACCTTC
TRBV29-1	TRBJ2-5	.	.	CSVEDPSTGQETQYF	TGCAGCGTTGAAGATCCTAGTACAGGGCAGGAGACCCAGTACTTC
TRBV25-1	TRBJ2-7	.	.	CASSEGEGEPPYEQYF	TGTGCCAGCAGTGAAGGGGAGGGGGAGCCTCCGTACGAGCAGTACTTC
TRBV30	TRBJ2-5	TRBD2	.	CAWSVSLAGGQQTQYF	TGTGCCTGGAGTGTGTCACTAGCGGGGGGGCAACAGACCCAGTACTTC
TRBV11-2	TRBJ2-2	TRBD1	.	CASSQRQGSGTGELFF	TGTGCCAGCAGCCAAAGACAGGGCTCAGGCACCGGGGAGCTGTTTTTT
TRBV5-1	TRBJ2-7	TRBD1	.	CASSFRDRAYEQYF	TGCGCCAGCAGCTTCCGGGACAGAGCCTACGAGCAGTACTTC
TRBV12-3/TRBV12-4	TRBJ1-1	.	.	CASVRGTEAFF	TGTGCCAGCGTGAGAGGCACTGAAGCTTTCTTT
TRBV19	TRBJ2-7	.	.	CASSPRLSSTVRSSYEQYF	TGTGCCAGTAGTCCCAGACTTTCCTCGACAGTTCGGAGCTCCTACGAGCAGTACTTC